This TCR beta chain was observed in a study of shared clonotypes between healthy human individuals. Naive CD8 cells lacked CD45RO and underwent positive selection for CCR7, leaving out terminally differentiated effector memory CD45RA+ cells. Trimming cost V 4 bases and J 1 base; bases outside gene matches: 9. The CDR3 is 16 residues long. The germline V gene has CDR1 SGHRS and CDR2 YFSETQ. Sequencing used immunoSEQ multiplex PCR; TCRdb keeps in-frame clones, though not all of them. Seen here are millions of clones, under 95% observed once, and the top ten hold approximately 1.7%. The chain links TRBV5-1 to TRBJ2-7, with TRBD2 matching 9 bases. Sequenced material: naive CD8+ T cells from PBMCs. This TCR came from a man between 18 and 29 years old in good health. Some clones in this sample may be carry-over from other donors' samples. The CDR3 loop reads CASSVGGGRASYEQYF. The CDR3, as DNA: TGCGCCAGCAGCGTTGGGGGCGGGAGGGCGTCCTACGAGCAGTACTTC. Complete variable domain (other parts from reference TRBV5-1 and TRBJ2-7): KAGVTQTPRYLIKTRGQQVTLSCSPISGHRSVSWYQQTPGQGLQFLFEYFSETQRNKGNFPGRFSGRQFSNSRSEMNVSTLELGDSALYLCASSVGGGRASYEQYFGPGTRLTVT.